This TCR beta chain was sequenced for a study of cytomegalovirus exposure and HLA in healthy donors. Study-level background: There were fewer than 130 million unique TCR beta sequences, drawn from about 200 million T cells, in an earlier analysis.

It was with 60 Vbeta and 13 Jbeta primers that the PCR ran. Some clones are missing from TCRdb's copy, which holds only in-frame ones; the method was immunoSEQ multiplex PCR. The sample shows some 95,000 clones, less than 75% of them seen only once. General observations from the study: Other equally common chains were less clonally expanded than HLA-associated TCR beta chains, a later analysis showed. Most TCR sequences were uncommon, yet certain public TCRs appeared in many donors. On later analysis, the bulk of CMV-associated TCR beta chains appeared to be HLA-restricted.

V lost 0 bases and J lost 1; bases outside the gene matches: 3. The CDR3 length is 16 residues. The germline V gene has CDR1 LNHDA and CDR2 SQIVND (reference sequence). This clone showed up just a few times. Its antigen remains unidentified. The chain combines TRBV19 with TRBJ2-4, with 7 positions matching TRBD2. This TCR came from a man younger than 45 in good health and CMV-seronegative. The sequencing sample was made of PBMCs. This CDR3 is CASSIEGGSAKNIQYF. DNA of the CDR3: TGTGCCAGTAGTATAGAGGGAGGGAGTGCCAAAAACATTCAGTACTTC.